One T cell receptor beta chain is described in this entry. CDR3 size: 15 residues. Trimming cost V 8 bases and J 0 bases, with 17 bases left between them. Germline V gives CDR1 SNHLY, CDR2 FYNNEI. This entry is derived from a study of technical replicates of blood from a few donors. Clones were read by immunoSEQ multiplex PCR, and TCRdb kept only the in-frame ones, dropping some. The repertoire holds roughly 76,000 clones, 85% to 95% seen once, with approximately 0.25% in the top ten. The clonotype comes from a human donor in good health. The sequencing input was T cells isolated from PBMCs. The chain has TRBV2 and TRBJ2-7; D is possibly TRBD2 (6 bases). The chain's CDR3 is CASQEGRGNSYEQYF. For the CDR3, the DNA is TGTGCCAGCCAAGAGGGGCGGGGCAACTCCTACGAGCAGTACTTC. The full variable domain, completed using reference TRBV2 and TRBJ2-7, is EPEVTQTPSHQVTQMGQEVILRCVPISNHLYFYWYRQILGQKVEFLVSFYNNEISEKSEIFDDQFSVERPDGSNFTLKIRSTKLEDSAMYFCASQEGRGNSYEQYFGPGTRLTVT.